One TCR beta chain is described in this entry. The data derive from a study of shared clonotypes between healthy human individuals. This table comes from immunoSEQ multiplex PCR, and its TCRdb copy is limited to in-frame clones, with some not included. The sample yields approximately 2.5 million clones, approximately 93% seen once. Deletions cut 3 bases from V and 2 bases from J, with 8 bases between. The CDR3 consists of 14 residues. CDR1 is SGHNT and CDR2 is YYREEE in the germline V gene (reference sequence). This TCR derives from a man younger than 35 in good health. Some clones in this sample may be carry-over from other donors' samples. This rearrangement joins TRBV5-4 to TRBJ2-2; D gene uncertain. Material for sequencing was naive CD4+ T cells from PBMCs. Regarding subset: CD45RA+ positively selected. The CDR3 coding sequence is TGTGCCAGCAGCTCGGCAACAAACACCGGGGAGCTGTTTTTT. It codes for CASSSATNTGELFF.